This note documents a single T cell receptor beta chain sequence. The data derive from a study of T cells in Graves' hyperthyroidism and ophthalmopathy. Extraction of PBMCs used 9 to 10 ml of fresh peripheral blood. The CDR3 covers 17 residues. Germline V lookup: CDR1 SEHNR, CDR2 FQNEAQ (reference sequence). V lost 5 bases and J lost 2; bases outside the gene matches: 9. Amplified regions were TCR beta CDR3 sequences from RNA transcripts. With the HTBI primer set, the TCR CDR3 went through a first round of RT-PCR. One entry per CDR3 protein results from TCRdb running MiXCR on the multiplex PCR reads. The repertoire holds 640,000 or so distinct CDR3 sequences, with approximately 14% as singletons.

This sequence was found in a woman between 18 and 29 years old with Graves' ophthalmopathy. The chain combines TRBV7-9 with TRBJ2-3; the match to TRBD2 covers 11 bases. Sequencing used blood. The CDR3 DNA is TGTGCCAGCAGCCCAGGGACTAGCGGAGCACTCACAGATACGCAGTATTTT. Protein: CASSPGTSGALTDTQYF.